These 16 T cell receptor beta chains came from one sample sequenced in a study of OX40 agonist ivuxolimab in advanced cancers. Clones were sequenced by immunoSEQ multiplex PCR, and TCRdb holds only the in-frame ones, with some missing. The table has fewer than 90,000 clones, 65% to 90% seen once. This material consisted of CD4+ or CD8+ T cells sorted from blood, taken in a trial of the OX40 agonist ivuxolimab. The receptors were gathered from an adult with an advanced solid tumor such as melanoma, head and neck, liver or kidney cancer.

The sample holds a few counts of this clone. The chain employs TRBV6-1 and TRBJ1-4; D may be TRBD1 (5 bases). The CDR3 consists of 16 residues. Trimming removed 4 bases from V and 0 bases from J, with 12 bases in between. CDR1 and CDR2 from the germline V gene are MNHNS and SASEGT. The CDR3 reads CASSATGFATNEKLFF. Written as DNA, the CDR3 is TGTGCCAGCAGTGCCACAGGTTTTGCAACTAATGAAAAACTGTTTTTT.

This chain uses TRBV11-3 with TRBJ2-5; maybe TRBD1 (6 bases). V lost 3 bases, J lost 5 bases, and 13 bases lay in between. The CDR3 loop spans 14 amino acids. From germline, CDR1 is SGHNT and CDR2 YENEEA. The CDR3 region has the DNA TGTGCCAGCAGCTTCCAGGGGTCCGGGGAGACCCAGTACTTC. Amino acids: CASSFQGSGETQYF.

The rearrangement joins TRBV12-5 to TRBJ2-7; the D is unclear. The length of the CDR3 is 17 residues. The ends were cut back, 2 bases at V and 2 bases at J, with 19 bases in the middle. Looked up from germline, CDR1 is LGHNT and CDR2 is FRNRAP. CDR3 sequence: CASGLSLALSAAYEQYF. Here the CDR3 DNA reads TGTGCTAGTGGTTTGAGCCTTGCTCTCTCCGCCGCCTACGAGCAGTACTTC.

The chain recombines TRBV4-3 with TRBJ1-5; no clear D. Trimming shortened V by 4 bases and J by 2 bases, and 27 bases separated the two germline ends. In germline, CDR1 is LGHNA, CDR2 YSLEER. The CDR3 sequence is 20 residues long. CDR3 DNA sequence: TGCGCCAGCAGCCGGATGTCGAGGATAAGACGGGTTAGGGGCAATCAGCCCCAGCATTTT. Amino acids: CASSRMSRIRRVRGNQPQHF.

The CDR3: CASSPMGLKDTDTQYF. DNA for the CDR3: TGTGCCAGCAGCCCGATGGGACTAAAGGACACAGATACGCAGTATTTT. V is TRBV14 and J is TRBJ2-3, with 7 bases that match TRBD2. Germline CDR1 and CDR2: SGHDN and FVKESK. The CDR3 contains 16 residues. The J segment lost 2 bases and the V segment lost 4 bases, leaving 9 bases of the junction unmatched.

The chain joins TRBV12-5 to TRBJ2-3; the D gene is possibly TRBD2 (5 bases). The CDR3 runs to 15 residues. Trimming left V 5 bases short and J 2 bases short, with 14 bases between. CDR1 is LGHNT and CDR2 is FRNRAP in the germline V gene. The CDR3 loop is CASGPGLTNTDTQYF. The CDR3 nucleotides are TGTGCTAGTGGTCCCGGGCTGACTAACACAGATACGCAGTATTTT.

The V call is TRBV6-6, the J call TRBJ1-3, with unresolved D. Germline V CDR1 and CDR2: MNHNY, SVGAGI (reference sequence). The V and J ends lost 6 bases and 3 bases respectively, with 9 bases between them. CDR3 length: 13 residues. The CDR3 sequence is CASRRGVGNTIYF. The DNA of the CDR3 is TGTGCCAGCAGGCGGGGAGTTGGAAACACCATATATTTT.

Many counts were recorded for this clone. At the DNA level, this CDR3 is encoded by other sequences in the same sample as well. The V and J genes are TRBV9 and TRBJ1-2; 9 bases agree with TRBD1. V lost 1 base and J lost 3; bases outside the gene matches: 1. CDR1 SGDLS and CDR2 YYNGEE come from the germline V gene. This CDR3 spans 14 amino acids. The CDR3 region is CASSVTGGDYGYTF. CDR3 DNA sequence: TGTGCCAGCAGCGTAACAGGGGGCGACTATGGCTACACCTTC.

The chain combines TRBV6-5 with TRBJ1-1, with unresolved D. Germline V gene data show CDR1 as MNHEY and CDR2 as SVGAGI. The CDR3 has 14 amino acids. V was cut by 2 bases and J by 0 bases, with 7 bases left in between. The CDR3 DNA reads as TGTGCCAGCAGTTACGCCATAATGAACACTGAAGCTTTCTTT. Its translation: CASSYAIMNTEAFF.

J is TRBJ2-5 and V is TRBV10-3, with a weak D call TRBD1 (5 bases). The germline V and J ends were trimmed by 4 bases and 5 bases, with 14 bases remaining between them. CDR1 and CDR2 from the germline V gene are ENHRY and SYGVKD. The CDR3 extends over 14 amino acids. In DNA form, the CDR3 reads TGTGCCATCAGTGGGGGTCAGGGTGATGAGACCCAGTACTTC. Residues: CAISGGQGDETQYF.

The chain links TRBV6-5 to TRBJ1-2, with D possibly being TRBD1 (6 bases). V lost 1 base and J 8 bases, leaving 11 bases between the germline ends. Looked up from germline, CDR1 is MNHEY and CDR2 is SVGAGI. The CDR3 has 13 residues. The CDR3 region is CASSYLTGGGYTF. CDR3 sequence (DNA): TGTGCCAGCAGTTACTTGACGGGGGGCGGCTACACCTTC.

This clone showed up just once. The gene calls are TRBV7-2 and TRBJ2-1; possibly TRBD1 for D (6 bases). The CDR3 has 16 residues. V was trimmed by 5 bases and J by 7 bases, leaving 21 bases between them. Looked up from germline, CDR1 is SGHTA and CDR2 is FQGNSA. As DNA, the CDR3 is TGTGCCAGCAGCCCCCGTCCCGGGACATTTTCGAATGAGCAGTTCTTC. This translates into CASSPRPGTFSNEQFF.

The chain is built from TRBV9 and TRBJ2-7; the match to TRBD2 covers 8 bases. CDR1 is SGDLS and CDR2 is YYNGEE in the germline V gene. J gave up 4 bases and V 8 bases, and 5 bases lay outside the gene matches. The CDR3 spans 12 residues. In nucleotides, the CDR3 is TGTGCCAGGACGGGGGGGTATTACGAGCAGTACTTC. Translated, it gives CARTGGYYEQYF.

The chain links TRBV13 to TRBJ2-2; 7 bases are a match to TRBD2. Per the germline V gene, CDR1 is PRHDT and CDR2 is FYEKMQ (reference sequence). Trimming removed 7 bases from V and 1 base from J; junction bases left unmatched: 9. The length of the CDR3 is 16 residues. CDR3 protein: CASNYRSGVNTGELFF. In DNA form, the CDR3 reads TGTGCCAGCAATTACCGAAGCGGGGTGAACACCGGGGAGCTGTTTTTT.

The V and J genes are TRBV11-3 and TRBJ2-1; D is possibly TRBD2 (6 bases). Germline lookup yields CDR1 SGHNT and CDR2 YENEEA. Trimming took 5 bases from V and 7 from J, leaving 12 bases between them. This CDR3 contains 13 residues. The CDR3 DNA reads TGTGCCAGCAGCCAGGGACTGGCGAATGAGCAGTTCTTC. Translating gives CASSQGLANEQFF.

The chain recombines TRBV2 with TRBJ2-5; D remains ambiguous. CDR3 size: 13 residues. Trimming removed 7 bases at V and 3 bases at J, with 12 bases between. Germline CDR1 is SNHLY and CDR2 is FYNNEI. As DNA, the CDR3 is TGTGCCAGCATGAGAGAGGCGGAAGAGACCCAGTACTTC. This sequence encodes CASMREAEETQYF.